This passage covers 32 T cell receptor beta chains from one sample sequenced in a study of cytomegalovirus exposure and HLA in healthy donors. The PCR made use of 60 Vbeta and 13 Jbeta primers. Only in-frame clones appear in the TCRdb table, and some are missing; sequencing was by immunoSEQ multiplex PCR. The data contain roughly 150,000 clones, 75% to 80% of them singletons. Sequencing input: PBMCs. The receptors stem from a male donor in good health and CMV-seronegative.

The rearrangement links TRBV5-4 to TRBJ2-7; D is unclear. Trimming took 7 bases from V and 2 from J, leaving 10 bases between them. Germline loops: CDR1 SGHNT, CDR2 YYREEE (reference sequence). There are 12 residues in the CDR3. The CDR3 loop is CASGDGAYEQYF. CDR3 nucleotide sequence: TGTGCCAGCGGTGACGGAGCCTACGAGCAGTACTTC.

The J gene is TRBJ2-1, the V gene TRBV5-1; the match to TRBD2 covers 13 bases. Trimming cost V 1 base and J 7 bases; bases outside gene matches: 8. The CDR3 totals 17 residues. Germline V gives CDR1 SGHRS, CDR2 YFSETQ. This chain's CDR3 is CASSLMWTSGSGNEQFF. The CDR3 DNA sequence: TGCGCCAGCAGCTTGATGTGGACTAGCGGGAGTGGGAATGAGCAGTTCTTC.

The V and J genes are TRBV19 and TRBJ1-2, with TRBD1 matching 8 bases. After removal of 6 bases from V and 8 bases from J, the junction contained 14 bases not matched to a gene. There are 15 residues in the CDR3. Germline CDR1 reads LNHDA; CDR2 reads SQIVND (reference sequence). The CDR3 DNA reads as TGTGCCAGTAGCCCTAGGGGCAGGGGGCGAGACGGCTACACCTTC. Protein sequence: CASSPRGRGRDGYTF.

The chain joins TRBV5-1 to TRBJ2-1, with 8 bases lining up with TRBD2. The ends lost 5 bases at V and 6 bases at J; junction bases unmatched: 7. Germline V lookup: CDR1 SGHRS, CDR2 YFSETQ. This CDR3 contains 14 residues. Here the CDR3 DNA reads TGCGCCAGCAGTTCTGCGGGACTAGTCAATGAGCAGTTCTTC. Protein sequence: CASSSAGLVNEQFF.

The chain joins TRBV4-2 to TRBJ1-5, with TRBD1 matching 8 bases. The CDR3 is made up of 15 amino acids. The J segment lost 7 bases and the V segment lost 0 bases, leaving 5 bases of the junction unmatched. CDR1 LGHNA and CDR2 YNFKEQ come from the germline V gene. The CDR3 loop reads CASSQDGQGGQPQHF. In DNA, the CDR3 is TGTGCCAGCAGCCAAGATGGACAGGGCGGGCAGCCCCAGCATTTT.

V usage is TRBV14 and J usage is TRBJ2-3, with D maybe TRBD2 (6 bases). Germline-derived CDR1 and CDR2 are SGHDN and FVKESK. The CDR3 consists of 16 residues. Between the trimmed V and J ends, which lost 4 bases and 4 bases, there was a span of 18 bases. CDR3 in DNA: TGTGCCAGCAGCCTCCGGGACTTCGCCGTTTCAGATACGCAGTATTTT. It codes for CASSLRDFAVSDTQYF. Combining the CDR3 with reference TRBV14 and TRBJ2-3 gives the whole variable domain EAGVTQFPSHSVIEKGQTVTLRCDPISGHDNLYWYRRVMGKEIKFLLHFVKESKQDESGMPNNRFLAERTGGTYSTLKVQPAELEDSGVYFCASSLRDFAVSDTQYFGPGTRLTVL.

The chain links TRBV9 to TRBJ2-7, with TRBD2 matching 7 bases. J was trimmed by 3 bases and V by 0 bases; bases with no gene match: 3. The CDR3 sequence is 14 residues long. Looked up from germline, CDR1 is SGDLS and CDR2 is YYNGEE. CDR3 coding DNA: TGTGCCAGCAGCGTAGACGGCGGGGGCTACGAGCAGTACTTC. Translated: CASSVDGGGYEQYF.

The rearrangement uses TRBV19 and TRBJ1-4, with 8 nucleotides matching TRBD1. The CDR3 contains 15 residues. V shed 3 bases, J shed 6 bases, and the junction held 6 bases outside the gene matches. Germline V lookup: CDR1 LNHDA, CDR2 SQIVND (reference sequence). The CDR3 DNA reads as TGTGCCAGTAGTATTGCTGTGACAGGGGATGAAAAACTGTTTTTT. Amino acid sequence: CASSIAVTGDEKLFF.

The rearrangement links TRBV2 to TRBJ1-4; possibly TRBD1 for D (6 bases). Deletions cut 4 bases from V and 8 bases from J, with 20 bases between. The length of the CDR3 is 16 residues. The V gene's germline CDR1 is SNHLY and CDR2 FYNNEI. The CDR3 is CASSALAGTRVEKLFF. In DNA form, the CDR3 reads TGTGCCAGCAGTGCATTGGCCGGGACAAGGGTAGAAAAACTGTTTTTT.

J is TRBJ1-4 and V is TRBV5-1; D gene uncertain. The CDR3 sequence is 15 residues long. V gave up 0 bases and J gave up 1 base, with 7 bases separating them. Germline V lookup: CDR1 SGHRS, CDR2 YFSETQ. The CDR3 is CASSLAGGTNEKLFF. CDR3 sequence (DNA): TGCGCCAGCAGCTTGGCCGGTGGAACTAATGAAAAACTGTTTTTT.

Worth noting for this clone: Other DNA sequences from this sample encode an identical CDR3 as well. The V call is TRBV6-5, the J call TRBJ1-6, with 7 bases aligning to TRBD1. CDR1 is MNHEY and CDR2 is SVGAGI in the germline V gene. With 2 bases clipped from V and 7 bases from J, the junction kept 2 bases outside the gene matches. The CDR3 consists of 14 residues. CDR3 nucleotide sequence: TGTGCCAGCAGTTACGGGACAGCGAATTCACCCCTCCACTTT. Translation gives CASSYGTANSPLHF.

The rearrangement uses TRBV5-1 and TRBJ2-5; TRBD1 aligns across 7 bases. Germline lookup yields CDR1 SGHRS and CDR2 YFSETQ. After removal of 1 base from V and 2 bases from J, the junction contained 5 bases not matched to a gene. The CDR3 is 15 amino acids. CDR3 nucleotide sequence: TGCGCCAGCAGCTTGACAGGGACAGCGCAAGAGACCCAGTACTTC. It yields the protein CASSLTGTAQETQYF.

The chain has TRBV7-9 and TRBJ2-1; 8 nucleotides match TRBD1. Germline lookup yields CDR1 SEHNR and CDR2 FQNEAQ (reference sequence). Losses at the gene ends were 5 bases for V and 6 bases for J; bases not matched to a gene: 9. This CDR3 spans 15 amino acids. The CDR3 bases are TGTGCCAGCAGCCTCCGGACAGGGTCGGTCAATGAGCAGTTCTTC. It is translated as CASSLRTGSVNEQFF.

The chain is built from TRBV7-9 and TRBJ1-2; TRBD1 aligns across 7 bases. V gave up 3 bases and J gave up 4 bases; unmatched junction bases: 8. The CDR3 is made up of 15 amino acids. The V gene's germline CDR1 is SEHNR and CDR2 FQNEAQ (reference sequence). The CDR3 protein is CASSFGWGQTYGYTF. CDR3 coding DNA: TGTGCCAGCAGCTTCGGTTGGGGACAGACCTATGGCTACACCTTC.

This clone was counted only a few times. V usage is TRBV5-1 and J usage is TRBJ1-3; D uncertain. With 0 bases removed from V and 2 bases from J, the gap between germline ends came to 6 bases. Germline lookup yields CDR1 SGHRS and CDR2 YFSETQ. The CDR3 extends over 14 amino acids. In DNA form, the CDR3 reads TGCGCCAGCAGCTTGGAGGCGGCTGGAAACACCATATATTTT. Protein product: CASSLEAAGNTIYF.

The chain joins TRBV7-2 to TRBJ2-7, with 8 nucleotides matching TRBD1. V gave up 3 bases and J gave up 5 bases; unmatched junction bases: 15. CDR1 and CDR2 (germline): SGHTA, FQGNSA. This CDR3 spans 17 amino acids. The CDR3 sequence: CASSFGPQGARGHEQYF. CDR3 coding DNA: TGTGCCAGCAGCTTCGGCCCTCAGGGGGCACGGGGCCACGAGCAGTACTTC.

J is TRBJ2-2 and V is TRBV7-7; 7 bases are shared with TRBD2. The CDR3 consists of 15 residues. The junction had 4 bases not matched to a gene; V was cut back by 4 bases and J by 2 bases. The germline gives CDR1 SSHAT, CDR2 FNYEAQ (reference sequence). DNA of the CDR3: TGTGCCAGCAGCTCAGGAGCGGGAAACACCGGGGAGCTGTTTTTT. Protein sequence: CASSSGAGNTGELFF.

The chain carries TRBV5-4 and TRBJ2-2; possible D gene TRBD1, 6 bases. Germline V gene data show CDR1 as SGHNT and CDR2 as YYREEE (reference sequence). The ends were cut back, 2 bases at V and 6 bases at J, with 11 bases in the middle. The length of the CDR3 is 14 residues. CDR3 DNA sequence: TGTGCCAGCAGCTTCACCAGGGGTCCCGGGGAGCTGTTTTTT. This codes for CASSFTRGPGELFF.

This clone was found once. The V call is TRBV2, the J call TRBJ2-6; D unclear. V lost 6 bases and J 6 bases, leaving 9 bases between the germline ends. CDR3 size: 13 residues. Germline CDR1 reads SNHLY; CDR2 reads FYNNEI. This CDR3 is CASRRREANVLTF. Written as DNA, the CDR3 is TGTGCCAGCAGAAGGAGAGAGGCCAACGTCCTGACTTTC.

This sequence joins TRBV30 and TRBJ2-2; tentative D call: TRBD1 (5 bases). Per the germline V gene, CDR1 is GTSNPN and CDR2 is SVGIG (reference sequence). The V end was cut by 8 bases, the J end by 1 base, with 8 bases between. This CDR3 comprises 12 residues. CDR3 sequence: CAGQGNTGELFF. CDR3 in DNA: TGTGCCGGTCAGGGGAACACCGGGGAGCTGTTTTTT.

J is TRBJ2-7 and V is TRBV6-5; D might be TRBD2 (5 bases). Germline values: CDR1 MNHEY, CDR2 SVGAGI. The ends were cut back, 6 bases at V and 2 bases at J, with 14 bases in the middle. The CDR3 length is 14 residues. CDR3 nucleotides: TGTGCCAGCAGCTCAAGCGGAGGACCCTACGAGCAGTACTTC. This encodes CASSSSGGPYEQYF.

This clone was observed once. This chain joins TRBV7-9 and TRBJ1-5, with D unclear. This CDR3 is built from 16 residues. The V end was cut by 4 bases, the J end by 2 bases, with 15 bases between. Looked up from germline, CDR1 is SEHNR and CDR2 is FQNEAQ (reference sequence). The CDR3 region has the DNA TGTGCCAGCAGCTCCGACCGTGAGGGTGGCAATCAGCCCCAGCATTTT. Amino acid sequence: CASSSDREGGNQPQHF.

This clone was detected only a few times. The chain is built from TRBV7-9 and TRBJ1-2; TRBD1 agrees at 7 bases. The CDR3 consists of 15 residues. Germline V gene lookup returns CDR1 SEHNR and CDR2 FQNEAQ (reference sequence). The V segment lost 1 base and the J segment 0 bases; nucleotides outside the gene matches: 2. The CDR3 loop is CASSLVGQTNYGYTF. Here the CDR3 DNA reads TGTGCCAGCAGCTTAGTGGGACAGACTAACTATGGCTACACCTTC.

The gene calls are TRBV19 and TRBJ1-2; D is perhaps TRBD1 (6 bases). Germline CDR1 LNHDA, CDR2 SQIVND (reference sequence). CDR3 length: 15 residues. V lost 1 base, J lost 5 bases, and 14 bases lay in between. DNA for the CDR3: TGTGCCAGTAGTATAGGGGCAGGGGAAGGGTATGGCTACACCTTC. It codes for CASSIGAGEGYGYTF. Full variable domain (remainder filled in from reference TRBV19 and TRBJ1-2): DGGITQSPKYLFRKEGQNVTLSCEQNLNHDAMYWYRQDPGQGLRLIYYSQIVNDFQKGDIAEGYSVSREKKESFPLTVTSAQKNPTAFYLCASSIGAGEGYGYTFGSGTRLTVV.

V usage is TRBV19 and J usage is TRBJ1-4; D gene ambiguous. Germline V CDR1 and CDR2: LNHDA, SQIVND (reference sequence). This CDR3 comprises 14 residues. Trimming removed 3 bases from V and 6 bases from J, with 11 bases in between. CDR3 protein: CASSIRGFDEKLFF. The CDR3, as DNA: TGTGCCAGTAGTATTCGGGGATTTGATGAAAAACTGTTTTTT.

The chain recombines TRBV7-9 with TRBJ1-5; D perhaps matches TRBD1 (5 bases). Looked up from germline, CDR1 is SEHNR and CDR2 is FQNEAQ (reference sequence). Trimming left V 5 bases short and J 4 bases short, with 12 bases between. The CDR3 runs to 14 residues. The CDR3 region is CASSTPQGNQPQHF. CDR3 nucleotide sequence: TGTGCCAGCAGCACCCCCCAGGGTAATCAGCCCCAGCATTTT.

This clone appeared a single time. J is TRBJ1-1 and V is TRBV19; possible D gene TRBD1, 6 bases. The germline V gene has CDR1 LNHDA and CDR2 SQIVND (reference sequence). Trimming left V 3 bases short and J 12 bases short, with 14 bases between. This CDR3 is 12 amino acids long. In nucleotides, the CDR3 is TGTGCCAGTAGTATGGTACAGGGTGGGCCTTTCTTT. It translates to CASSMVQGGPFF.

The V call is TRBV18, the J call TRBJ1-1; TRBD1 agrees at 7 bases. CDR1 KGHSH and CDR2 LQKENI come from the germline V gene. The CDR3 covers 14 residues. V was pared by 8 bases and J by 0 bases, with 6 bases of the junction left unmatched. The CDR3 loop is CASAGQSMNTEAFF. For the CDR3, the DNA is TGTGCCAGCGCGGGACAGTCCATGAACACTGAAGCTTTCTTT.

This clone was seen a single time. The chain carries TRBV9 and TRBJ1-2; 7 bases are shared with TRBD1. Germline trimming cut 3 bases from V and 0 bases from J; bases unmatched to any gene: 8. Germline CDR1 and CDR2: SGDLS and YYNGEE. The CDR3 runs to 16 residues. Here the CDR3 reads CASSGYPDRSNYGYTF. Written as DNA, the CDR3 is TGTGCCAGCAGCGGATACCCGGACAGGTCTAACTATGGCTACACCTTC. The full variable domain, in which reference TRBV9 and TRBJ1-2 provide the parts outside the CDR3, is DSGVTQTPKHLITATGQRVTLRCSPRSGDLSVYWYQQSLDQGLQFLIQYYNGEERAKGNILERFSAQQFPDLHSELNLSSLELGDSALYFCASSGYPDRSNYGYTFGSGTRLTVV.

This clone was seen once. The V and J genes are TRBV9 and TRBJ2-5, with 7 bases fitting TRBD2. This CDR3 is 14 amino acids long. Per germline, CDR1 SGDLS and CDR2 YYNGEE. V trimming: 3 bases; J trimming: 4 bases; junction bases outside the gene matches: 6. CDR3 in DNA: TGTGCCAGCAGCGCCCGGACTAGTGGAGAGACCCAGTACTTC. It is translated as CASSARTSGETQYF.

DNA of the CDR3: TGTGCCAGCAGCTTTATACAGGGTCACGAGCAGTACTTC. It is translated as CASSFIQGHEQYF. The chain couples TRBV7-2 to TRBJ2-7; D possibly corresponds to TRBD1 (6 bases). The germline CDR1 and CDR2 sequences are SGHTA and FQGNSA. CDR3 length equals 13 residues. Trimming removed 3 bases at V and 5 bases at J, with 11 bases between.

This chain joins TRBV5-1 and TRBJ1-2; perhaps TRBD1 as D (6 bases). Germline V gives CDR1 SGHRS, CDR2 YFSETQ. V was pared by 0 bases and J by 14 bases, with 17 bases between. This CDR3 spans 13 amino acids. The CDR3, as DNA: TGCGCCAGCAGCTTGGAGGCAGGGGTGTTGGAAACCTTC. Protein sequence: CASSLEAGVLETF.